This T cell receptor (beta chain) derives from a study of blood T cell repertoires in COVID-19. Overall study context: Sources were T cells, B-cell-depleted T cells, or PBMCs; the material itself was cDNA or gDNA.

Authors' data handling: The authors estimated nucleated cell counts from reference gene primer amplification. This table comes from immunoSEQ multiplex PCR, and its TCRdb copy is limited to in-frame clones, with some not included. The DNA gave D and trimming, while V, J and clone size come from that table. The sample lists approximately 210,000 clones, around four fifths occurring once. Between the trimmed V and J ends, which lost 7 bases and 4 bases, there was a span of 13 bases. Germline CDR1 and CDR2: LNHDA and SQIVND (reference sequence). The CDR3 is 13 residues long. The chain links TRBV19 to TRBJ2-5, with D tentatively TRBD1 (6 bases). Specimen: peripheral blood. This clonotype originated in a woman between 45 and 60 years old with active or convalescent COVID-19. CDR3 in DNA: TGTGCCAGTACCCACAGGGACGGAGAGACCCAGTACTTC. This codes for CASTHRDGETQYF.